This TCR beta chain was documented in a study of Ad26.COV2.S vaccination and SARS-CoV-2 variants. Sequencing was performed with immunoSEQ multiplex PCR; in TCRdb, only in-frame clones are kept and a portion is missing. The table records about 320,000 clones, roughly 90% of them present only once. Sample treatment: about 20 received Ad26.COV2.S at low or high dose, single or two shots; about 5 received placebo; per-sample allocation not given. Samples came from day 63 after the first vaccine or placebo injection. The germline gives CDR1 SQVTM, CDR2 ANQGSEA. There are 14 residues in the CDR3. Trimming removed 7 bases at V and 0 bases at J, with 13 bases between.

The chain links TRBV29-1 to TRBJ2-4, with D unresolved. The TCR comes from a person between 18 and 59 years old who received the Ad26.COV2.S COVID-19 vaccine or a placebo. Sequencing used peripheral blood, obtained in a trial of Ad26.COV2.S vaccine versus placebo. CDR3 region: CSASDHLAKNIQYF. CDR3 DNA: TGCAGCGCTTCGGACCACTTAGCCAAAAACATTCAGTACTTC.